A selection of T cell receptor beta chains follows, all from one sample in a study of CD8+CD57+ T cells in acquired aplastic anemia. In TCRdb, the reads were re-called with MiXCR into one record per CDR3 protein. The table records approximately 200,000 distinct CDR3 sequences, around 50% of them present only once. Sequencing was done on a sample of sorted CD4+, CD8+, or CD8+CD57+ T cells (not recorded which) from PBMCs. These TCRs come from a human donor with aplastic anemia. CDR3s include the opening cysteine and the closing phenylalanine or tryptophan. Each record gives: clone size, D gene, J gene, V gene, CDR3 protein, CDR3 DNA. D genes are given only for firm matches. The listing skips clone size in some rows; elsewhere it reads once, few, many or a size class.

. . TRBJ2-7 TRBV20-1 CSAPVGDEQYF TGCAGTGCTCCCGTTGGGGACGAGCAGTACTTC
many TRBD2 TRBJ2-3 TRBV20-1 CSARSPWGLAGGFSTDTQYF TGCAGTGCTAGATCCCCCTGGGGACTAGCGGGGGGGTTCAGCACAGATACGCAGTATTTT
many TRBD2 TRBJ2-4 TRBV7-8 CASSSSGGGLAKNIQYF TGTGCCAGCAGCTCTAGCGGGGGGGGACTAGCCAAAAACATTCAGTACTTC
many . TRBJ2-7 TRBV30 CAWSVRDYEQYF TGTGCCTGGAGTGTACGAGACTACGAGCAGTACTTC
. . TRBJ2-1 TRBV2 CASSWDRGHSGGAFNEQFF TGTGCCAGCAGTTGGGACAGGGGCCATAGCGGGGGGGCCTTTAATGAGCAGTTCTTC
. . TRBJ1-5 TRBV7-8 CASSLSWGDRGNQPQHF TGTGCCAGCAGCTTAAGTTGGGGGGATAGGGGCAATCAGCCCCAGCATTTT
. . TRBJ1-6 TRBV7-6 CASSSLSYNSPLHF TGTGCCAGCAGCAGCCTTTCCTATAATTCACCCCTCCACTTT
many . TRBJ1-5 TRBV4-2 CASSPQGVRNQPQHF TGTGCCAGCAGCCCTCAAGGCGTGAGGAATCAGCCCCAGCATTTT
many . TRBJ1-4 TRBV10-2 CASSESGTHNEKLFF TGCGCCAGCAGTGAGTCGGGGACGCATAATGAAAAACTGTTTTTT
many . TRBJ1-1 TRBV7-2 CASTSMVRKNTEAFF TGTGCCAGCACGAGCATGGTTAGGAAGAACACTGAAGCTTTCTTT
many . TRBJ2-2 TRBV2 CASKLAVNTGELFF TGTGCCAGCAAATTAGCGGTGAACACCGGGGAGCTGTTTTTT
. TRBD1 TRBJ2-7 TRBV7-3 CASSQGGQVDEQYF TGTGCCAGCAGCCAAGGAGGACAGGTTGACGAGCAGTACTTC
. . TRBJ1-5 TRBV2 CASSDLEGRPQHF TGTGCCAGCAGTGATCTCGAGGGTCGGCCCCAGCATTTT
. TRBD1 TRBJ1-2 TRBV19 CASRATGGVAGYTF TGTGCCAGTAGAGCGACAGGGGGCGTCGCTGGCTACACCTTC
. TRBD1 TRBJ2-5 TRBV19 CASSIIGGSETQYF TGTGCCAGTAGTATCATAGGGGGCTCAGAGACCCAGTACTTC
few . TRBJ2-1 TRBV6-1 CASREGGGRADNEQFF TGTGCCAGCCGTGAAGGGGGGGGGCGAGCGGACAATGAGCAGTTCTTC
. TRBD1 TRBJ2-3 TRBV5-1 CASSPGQGIPSTDTQYF TGTGCCAGCAGCCCAGGACAGGGGATCCCCTCCACAGATACGCAGTATTTT
many TRBD1 TRBJ1-4 TRBV2 CASSPGTVNEKLFF TGTGCCAGCAGTCCCGGGACAGTGAATGAAAAACTGTTTTTT
. . TRBJ1-2 TRBV7-3 CASSLNSGRGDGYTF TGTGCCAGCAGCTTAAATTCAGGGAGAGGGGATGGCTACACCTTC
. TRBD1 TRBJ2-7 TRBV24-1 CATSAQGQSYEQYF TGTGCCACCAGTGCCCAGGGACAGTCCTACGAGCAGTACTTC
. . TRBJ2-1 TRBV5-1 CASSLAVSYNEQFF TGCGCCAGCAGCTTGGCTGTCTCCTACAATGAGCAGTTCTTC
many . TRBJ1-3 TRBV7-2 CASSFGVGQGGNTIYF TGTGCCAGCAGCTTTGGTGTGGGGCAGGGTGGAAACACCATATATTTT
many . TRBJ2-7 TRBV12-3/TRBV12-4 CASSSPNEQYF TGTGCCAGCAGTTCCCCCAACGAGCAGTACTTC
. . TRBJ2-2 TRBV20-1 CSASPFNTGELFF TGCAGTGCTAGCCCCTTCAACACCGGGGAGCTGTTTTTT
many . TRBJ2-7 TRBV6-1 CASSEAGDGEQYF TGTGCCAGCAGTGAAGCAGGGGACGGCGAGCAGTACTTC
many . TRBJ2-5 TRBV7-2 CASSEGRYGGAGETQYF TGTGCCAGCAGCGAAGGCCGGTATGGGGGCGCCGGAGAGACCCAGTACTTC
. . TRBJ2-3 TRBV4-3 CASSLRAVGTDTQYF TGCGCCAGCAGCTTGCGCGCCGTTGGGACAGATACGCAGTATTTT
. . TRBJ2-2 TRBV15 CATSGSRSVTGELFF TGTGCCACCAGCGGGTCTAGAAGCGTCACCGGGGAGCTGTTTTTT
few . TRBJ1-2 TRBV7-2 CASSLGGGALNYGYTF TGTGCCAGCAGCTTAGGCGGGGGCGCCCTGAACTATGGCTACACCTTC
. . TRBJ2-2 TRBV20-1 CSAPPGATNTGELFF TGCAGTGCTCCGCCGGGGGCTACGAACACCGGGGAGCTGTTTTTT
many . TRBJ2-7 TRBV20-1 CSARDGYSYEQYF TGCAGTGCTAGGGACGGCTACTCCTACGAGCAGTACTTC
. TRBD1 TRBJ2-7 TRBV2 CASSRDRAGYEQYF TGTGCCAGCAGTAGAGACAGGGCCGGCTACGAGCAGTACTTC
many . TRBJ1-2 TRBV3-1 CASSQGRVYYTF TGTGCCAGCAGCCAAGGAAGGGTGTACTACACCTTC
many . TRBJ2-2 TRBV11-2 CASSSYTGLKAGELFF TGTGCCAGCAGCTCGTACACAGGGTTGAAAGCCGGGGAGCTGTTTTTT
. TRBD2 TRBJ2-5 TRBV7-9 CASSQGLAQETQYF TGTGCCAGCAGCCAAGGACTAGCTCAAGAGACCCAGTACTTC
. . TRBJ2-7 TRBV5-1 CASSPSEGGAEQYF TGCGCCAGCAGCCCGTCTGAGGGCGGGGCCGAGCAGTACTTC
many . TRBJ1-1 TRBV7-3 CASSLQPGDTEAFF TGTGCCAGCAGCTTACAACCAGGGGACACTGAAGCTTTCTTT
. . TRBJ2-7 TRBV6-5 CASSYGKGTYEQYF TGTGCCAGCAGTTACGGGAAAGGGACCTACGAGCAGTACTTC
. . TRBJ1-1 TRBV20-1 CSGSFDREAFF TGCAGTGGTTCGTTCGACAGGGAAGCTTTCTTT
. TRBD1 TRBJ1-1 TRBV9 CASSGQGFDIEAFF TGTGCCAGCAGCGGACAGGGTTTTGACATTGAAGCTTTCTTT
. . TRBJ1-6 TRBV19 CASSNPDSPLHF TGTGCCAGTAGTAACCCAGACTCACCCCTCCACTTT
. . TRBJ2-3 TRBV7-2 CASSLDQRTTYTQYF TGTGCCAGCAGCTTAGACCAAAGGACTACCTACACGCAGTATTTT
many . TRBJ2-7 TRBV2 CASRVGTPFYEQYF TGTGCCAGCAGGGTGGGGACCCCTTTCTACGAGCAGTACTTC
. TRBD2 TRBJ2-3 TRBV7-9 CASSLGLTSGGAADTQYF TGTGCCAGCAGCTTAGGCCTGACTAGCGGGGGGGCGGCAGATACGCAGTATTTT
many TRBD1 TRBJ1-1 TRBV10-3 CAVRDRGITEAFF TGTGCTGTCCGGGACAGGGGTATTACTGAAGCTTTCTTT
. . TRBJ2-3 TRBV10-3 CAISERGSTQYF TGTGCCATCAGTGAGAGGGGAAGTACGCAGTATTTT
once . TRBJ1-6 TRBV6-5 CASSRGGLGHNSPLHF TGTGCCAGCAGTCGAGGGGGTCTGGGGCATAATTCACCCCTCCACTTT
. TRBD1 TRBJ1-5 TRBV2 CASRLQGQLNQPQHF TGTGCCAGCAGGCTACAGGGACAGCTTAATCAGCCCCAGCATTTT
many TRBD2 TRBJ2-3 TRBV2 CASSLGLAGVDTQYF TGTGCCAGCAGTTTGGGACTAGCGGGGGTAGATACGCAGTATTTT
many TRBD1 TRBJ2-2 TRBV20-1 CSASLKGNRGPTGELFF TGCAGTGCCTCTCTAAAGGGGAACAGGGGGCCCACCGGGGAGCTGTTTTTT
. TRBD2 TRBJ2-5 TRBV20-1 CSARAASGNQETQYF TGCAGTGCTAGAGCCGCTAGCGGCAACCAAGAGACCCAGTACTTC
once . TRBJ1-1 TRBV7-9 CASSLGRLRAEHRNTEAFF TGTGCCAGCAGCTTAGGTCGACTCAGGGCAGAACATAGGAACACTGAAGCTTTCTTT
many . TRBJ1-2 TRBV30 CAWSAGPGYTF TGTGCCTGGAGTGCAGGACCTGGCTACACCTTC
. . TRBJ1-1 TRBV19 CASSRGWGFEAFF TGTGCCAGTAGTAGAGGTTGGGGATTTGAAGCTTTCTTT
. . TRBJ1-6 TRBV7-9 CASSPALGEGSPLHF TGTGCCAGCAGCCCTGCCTTGGGCGAGGGTTCACCCCTCCACTTT